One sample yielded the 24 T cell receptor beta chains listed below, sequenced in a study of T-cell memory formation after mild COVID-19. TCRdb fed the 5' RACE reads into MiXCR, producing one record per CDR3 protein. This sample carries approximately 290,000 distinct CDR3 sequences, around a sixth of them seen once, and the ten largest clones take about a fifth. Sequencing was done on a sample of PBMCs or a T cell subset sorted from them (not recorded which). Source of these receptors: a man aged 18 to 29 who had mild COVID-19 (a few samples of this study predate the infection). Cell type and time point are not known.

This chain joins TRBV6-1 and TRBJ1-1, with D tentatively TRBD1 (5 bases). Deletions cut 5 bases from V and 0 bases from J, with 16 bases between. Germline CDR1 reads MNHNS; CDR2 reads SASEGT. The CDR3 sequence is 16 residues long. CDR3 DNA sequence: TGTGCCAGCAGTCCCCAGGGTGTCGGGCTGAACACTGAAGCTTTCTTT. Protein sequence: CASSPQGVGLNTEAFF.

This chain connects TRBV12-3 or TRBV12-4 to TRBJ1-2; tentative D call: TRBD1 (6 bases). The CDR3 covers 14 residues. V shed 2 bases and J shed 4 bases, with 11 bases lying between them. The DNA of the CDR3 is TGTGCCAGCAGTTTACAGGGGTCGGCCTATGGCTACACCTTC. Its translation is CASSLQGSAYGYTF.

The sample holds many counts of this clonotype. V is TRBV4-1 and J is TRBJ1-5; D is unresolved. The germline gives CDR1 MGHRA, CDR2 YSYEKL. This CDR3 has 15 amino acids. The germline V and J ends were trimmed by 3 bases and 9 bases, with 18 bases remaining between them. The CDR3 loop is CASSQRPGGPRPQHF. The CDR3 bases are TGCGCCAGCAGCCAGCGTCCAGGTGGTCCCCGGCCCCAGCATTTT.

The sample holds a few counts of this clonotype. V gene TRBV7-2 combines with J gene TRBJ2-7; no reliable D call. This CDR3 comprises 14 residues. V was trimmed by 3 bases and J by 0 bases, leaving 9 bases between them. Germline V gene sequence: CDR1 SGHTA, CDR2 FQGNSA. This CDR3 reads CASSFRISSYEQYF. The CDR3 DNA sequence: TGTGCCAGCAGCTTCCGGATCAGCTCCTACGAGCAGTACTTC.

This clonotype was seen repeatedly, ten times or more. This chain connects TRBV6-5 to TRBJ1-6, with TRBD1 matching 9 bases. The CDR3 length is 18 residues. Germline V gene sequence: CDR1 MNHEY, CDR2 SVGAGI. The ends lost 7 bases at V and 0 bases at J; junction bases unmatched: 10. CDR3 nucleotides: TGTGCCAGCACAATACAGGGGGCAGGGAGCTCCTATAATTCACCCCTCCACTTT. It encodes CASTIQGAGSSYNSPLHF.

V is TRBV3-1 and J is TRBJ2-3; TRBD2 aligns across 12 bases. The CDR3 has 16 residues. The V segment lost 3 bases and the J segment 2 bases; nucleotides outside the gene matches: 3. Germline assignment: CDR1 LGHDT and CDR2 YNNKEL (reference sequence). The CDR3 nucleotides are TGTGCCAGCAGCCAGAGACTAGCGGGGGACACAGATACGCAGTATTTT. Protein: CASSQRLAGDTDTQYF.

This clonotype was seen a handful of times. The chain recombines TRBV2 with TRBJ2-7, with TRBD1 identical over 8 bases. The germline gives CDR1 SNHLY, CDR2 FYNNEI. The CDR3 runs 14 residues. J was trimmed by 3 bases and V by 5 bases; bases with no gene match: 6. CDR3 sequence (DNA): TGTGCCAGCAGTCACGGACAGGGCGGCTACGAGCAGTACGTC. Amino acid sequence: CASSHGQGGYEQYV.

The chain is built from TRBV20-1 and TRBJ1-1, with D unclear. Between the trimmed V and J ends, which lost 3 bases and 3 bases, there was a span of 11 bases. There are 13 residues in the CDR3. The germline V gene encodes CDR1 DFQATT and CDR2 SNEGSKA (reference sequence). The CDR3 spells CSAREGSDTEAFF. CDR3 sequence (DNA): TGCAGTGCTAGGGAGGGTAGCGACACTGAAGCTTTCTTT.

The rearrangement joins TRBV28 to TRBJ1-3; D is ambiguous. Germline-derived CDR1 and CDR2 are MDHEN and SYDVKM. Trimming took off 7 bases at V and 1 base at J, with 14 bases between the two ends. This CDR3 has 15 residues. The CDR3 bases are TGTGCCAGCATCCTTTCCGGGGATTCTGGAAACACCATATATTTT. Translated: CASILSGDSGNTIYF. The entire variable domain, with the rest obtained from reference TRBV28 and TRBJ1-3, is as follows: DVKVTQSSRYLVKRTGEKVFLECVQDMDHENMFWYRQDPGLGLRLIYFSYDVKMKEKGDIPEGYSVSREKKERFSLILESASTNQTSMYLCASILSGDSGNTIYFGEGSWLTVV.

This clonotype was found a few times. The CDR3: CSVVGDEQYF. The CDR3 DNA is TGCAGCGTTGTAGGGGACGAGCAGTACTTC. The V call is TRBV29-1, the J call TRBJ2-7; possibly TRBD1 for D (5 bases). V was shortened by 4 bases and J by 5 bases, with 6 bases between the two germline ends. Germline V CDR1 and CDR2: SQVTM, ANQGSEA. The CDR3 has 10 amino acids.

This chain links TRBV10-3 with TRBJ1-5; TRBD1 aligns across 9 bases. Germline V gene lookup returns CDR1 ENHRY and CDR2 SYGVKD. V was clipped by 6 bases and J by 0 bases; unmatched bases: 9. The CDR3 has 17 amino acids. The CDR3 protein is CAIRTRGQGHSNQPQHF. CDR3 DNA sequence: TGTGCCATCAGAACCCGGGGACAGGGTCATAGCAATCAGCCCCAGCATTTT.

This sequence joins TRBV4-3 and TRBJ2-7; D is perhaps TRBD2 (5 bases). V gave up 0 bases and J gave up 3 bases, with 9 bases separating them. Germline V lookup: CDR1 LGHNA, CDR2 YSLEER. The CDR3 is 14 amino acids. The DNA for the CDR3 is TGCGCCAGCAGCCAAGATCCGGGGTTCTACGAGCAGTACTTC. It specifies CASSQDPGFYEQYF.

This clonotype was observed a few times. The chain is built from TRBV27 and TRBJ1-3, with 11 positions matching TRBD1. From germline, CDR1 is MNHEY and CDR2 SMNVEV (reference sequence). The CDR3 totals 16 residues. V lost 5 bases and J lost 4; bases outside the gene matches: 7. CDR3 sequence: CASSQLDRGLGNTIYF. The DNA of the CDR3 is TGTGCCAGCAGTCAGTTGGACAGGGGGCTCGGAAACACCATATATTTT.

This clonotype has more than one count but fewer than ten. CDR3 region: CASRTGQETQYF. CDR3 DNA sequence: TGTGCCAGCAGGACAGGGCAAGAGACCCAGTACTTC. The V call is TRBV28, the J call TRBJ2-5, with 7 positions matching TRBD1. The length of the CDR3 is 12 residues. V trimming: 6 bases; J trimming: 2 bases; junction bases outside the gene matches: 0. Germline CDR1 is MDHEN and CDR2 is SYDVKM. Full variable domain (remainder filled in from reference TRBV28 and TRBJ2-5): DVKVTQSSRYLVKRTGEKVFLECVQDMDHENMFWYRQDPGLGLRLIYFSYDVKMKEKGDIPEGYSVSREKKERFSLILESASTNQTSMYLCASRTGQETQYFGPGTRLLVL.

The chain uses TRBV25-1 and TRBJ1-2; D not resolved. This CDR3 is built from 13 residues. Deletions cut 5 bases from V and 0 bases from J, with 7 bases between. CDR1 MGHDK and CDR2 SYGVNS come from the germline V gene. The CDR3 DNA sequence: TGTGCCAGCAGTCCCATCGCTAACTATGGCTACACCTTC. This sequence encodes CASSPIANYGYTF.

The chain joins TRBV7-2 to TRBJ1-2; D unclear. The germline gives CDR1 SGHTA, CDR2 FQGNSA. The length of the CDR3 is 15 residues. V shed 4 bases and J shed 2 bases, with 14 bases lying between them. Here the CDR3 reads CASSSPAVSNYGYTF. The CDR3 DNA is TGTGCCAGCAGCTCCCCAGCAGTAAGCAACTATGGCTACACCTTC.

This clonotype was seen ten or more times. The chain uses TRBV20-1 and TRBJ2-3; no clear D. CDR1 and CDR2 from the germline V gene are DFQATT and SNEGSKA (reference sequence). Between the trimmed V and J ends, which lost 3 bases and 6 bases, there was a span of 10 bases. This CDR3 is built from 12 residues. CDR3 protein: CSASLPPDTQYF. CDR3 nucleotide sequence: TGCAGTGCTAGCTTACCCCCGGATACGCAGTATTTT.

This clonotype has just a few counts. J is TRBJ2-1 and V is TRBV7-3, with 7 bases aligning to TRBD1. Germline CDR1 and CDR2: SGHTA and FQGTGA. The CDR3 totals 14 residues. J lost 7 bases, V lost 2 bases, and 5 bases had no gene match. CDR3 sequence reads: CASSLLTTGNEQFF. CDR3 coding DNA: TGTGCCAGCAGCTTACTTACGACAGGGAATGAGCAGTTCTTC. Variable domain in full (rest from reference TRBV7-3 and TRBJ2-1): GAGVSQTPSNKVTEKGKYVELRCDPISGHTALYWYRQSLGQGPEFLIYFQGTGAADDSGLPNDRFFAVRPEGSVSTLKIQRTERGDSAVYLCASSLLTTGNEQFFGPGTRLTVL.

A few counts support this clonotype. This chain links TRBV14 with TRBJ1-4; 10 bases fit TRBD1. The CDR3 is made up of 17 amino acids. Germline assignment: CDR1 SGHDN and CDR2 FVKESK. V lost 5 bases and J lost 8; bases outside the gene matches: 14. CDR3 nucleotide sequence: TGTGCCAGCAGCGGACCGGGACAGGGGATTCGATACGAAAAACTGTTTTTT. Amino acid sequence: CASSGPGQGIRYEKLFF.

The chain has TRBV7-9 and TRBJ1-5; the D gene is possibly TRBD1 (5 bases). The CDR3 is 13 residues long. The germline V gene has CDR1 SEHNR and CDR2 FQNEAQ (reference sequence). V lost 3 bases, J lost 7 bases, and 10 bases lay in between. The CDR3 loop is CASSFSGEQPQHF. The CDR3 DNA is TGTGCCAGCAGCTTTTCGGGGGAACAGCCCCAGCATTTT.

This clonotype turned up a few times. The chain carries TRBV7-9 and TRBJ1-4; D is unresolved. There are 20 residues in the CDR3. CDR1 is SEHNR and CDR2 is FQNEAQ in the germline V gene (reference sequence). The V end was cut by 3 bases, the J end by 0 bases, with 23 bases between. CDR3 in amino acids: CASSFGYLGNVAATNEKLFF. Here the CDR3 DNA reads TGTGCCAGCAGCTTTGGCTACCTCGGGAATGTGGCAGCAACTAATGAAAAACTGTTTTTT.

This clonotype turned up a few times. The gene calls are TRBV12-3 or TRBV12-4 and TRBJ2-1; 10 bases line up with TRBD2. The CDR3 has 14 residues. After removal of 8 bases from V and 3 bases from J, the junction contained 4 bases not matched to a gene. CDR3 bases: TGTGCCAGCGGAGCGGGGGGGCTCTACAATGAGCAGTTCTTC. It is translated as CASGAGGLYNEQFF.

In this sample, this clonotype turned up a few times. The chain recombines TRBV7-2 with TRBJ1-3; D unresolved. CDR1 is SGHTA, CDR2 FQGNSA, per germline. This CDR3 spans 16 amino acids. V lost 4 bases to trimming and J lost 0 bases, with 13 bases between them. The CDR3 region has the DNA TGTGCCAGCAGCTCTGCGGTGGCAGCCTCTGGAAACACCATATATTTT. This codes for CASSSAVAASGNTIYF.

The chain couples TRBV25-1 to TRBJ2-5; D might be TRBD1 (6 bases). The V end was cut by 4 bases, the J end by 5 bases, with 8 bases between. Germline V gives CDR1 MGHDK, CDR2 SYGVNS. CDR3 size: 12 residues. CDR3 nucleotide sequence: TGTGCCAGCAGTGGGGGGCATGAGACCCAGTACTTC. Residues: CASSGGHETQYF.